One sample yielded the 14 T cell receptor gamma chains listed below, sequenced in a study of gamma delta lymphoproliferative disorders and STAT genes. TCRdb reprocessed the multiplex PCR reads through CATT. The sample shows around 2,000 gamma-chain clones, approximately 9.4% of them seen only once. Genomic DNA from isolated PBMCs served as the sequencing template. Sequenced: blood. The receptors come from a human donor with gamma-delta T-cell large granular lymphocyte leukemia.

For this clone: The DNA is left out, because the CDR3 cannot be placed on it with certainty; the CDR3 is given as TCRdb lists it. Called V gene: TRGV11; the J gene was not called. TRGV11 is an open reading frame whose function is uncertain. The CDR3 totals 16 residues, both ends included. CDR3: CTTVPAVAAFYYKKLF.

This clone is categorized as medium-sized (0.01 to 0.1%). The rearrangement links TRGV4 to TRGJ1 or TRGJ2. The J gene, left out of TCRdb, was set here by checking the DNA against germline. The ends lost 5 bases at V and 10 bases at J; junction bases unmatched: 11. The germline gives CDR1 EGSTGY, CDR2 YDSYTSSV. This CDR3 has 12 amino acids. CDR3 in amino acids: CATWGGRGKKLF. The DNA for the CDR3 is TGTGCCACCTGGGGGGGGAGGGGCAAGAAACTCTTT.

This clone rates as medium-sized. The chain uses TRGV2 and TRGJ1 or TRGJ2. The J gene comes from matching the DNA to germline here; TCRdb lacks it. Germline trimming cut 0 bases from V and 5 bases from J; bases unmatched to any gene: 7. The germline V gene has CDR1 EGSNGY and CDR2 YDSYNSKV. The CDR3 loop spans 14 amino acids. CDR3 nucleotide sequence: TGTGCCACCTGGGACGGGCAAGGGGATTATAAGAAACTCTTT. It specifies CATWDGQGDYKKLF.

By frequency in the sample, this clone is medium-sized. The DNA for the CDR3 is TGTGCCACCTGGGACAGGCGGGATTATAAGAAACTCTTT. Translating it yields CATWDRRDYKKLF. This chain links TRGV3 with TRGJ1 or TRGJ2. TCRdb is silent on the J gene; assignment here came from matching the DNA to germline. V dropped 0 bases and J dropped 5; count of bases not matched to a gene: 4. The CDR3 totals 13 residues. Looked up from germline, CDR1 is VTNTFY and CDR2 is YDVSTARD (reference sequence).

The chain employs TRGV3 and TRGJ1 or TRGJ2. TCRdb does not report a J gene; here it was assigned by matching the DNA to germline references. This CDR3 region has 13 residues. The V gene's germline CDR1 is VTNTFY and CDR2 YDVSTARD (reference sequence). The V segment lost 0 bases and the J segment 5 bases; nucleotides outside the gene matches: 4. CDR3 in amino acids: CATWDRRHYKKLF. Written as DNA, the CDR3 is TGTGCCACCTGGGACAGGCGTCATTATAAGAAACTCTTT.

V and J are TRGV2 and TRGJ1 or TRGJ2. TCRdb records no J gene; here it was assigned by comparing the DNA to germline. The CDR3 runs 14 residues. Germline assignment: CDR1 EGSNGY and CDR2 YDSYNSKV. J was trimmed by 10 bases and V by 0 bases; bases with no gene match: 12. CDR3 bases: TGTGCCACCTGGGACGGGCCCCTCCCCGGGAAGAAACTCTTT. It yields the protein CATWDGPLPGKKLF.

This clone is classed as medium-sized. This chain uses TRGV10 with TRGJ1 or TRGJ2. Assignment of the J gene here rests on matching the DNA to germline, because TCRdb gives none. TRGV10 is an open reading frame, and its role is uncertain. The CDR3 is 10 amino acids. Trimming cost V 8 bases and J 8 bases; bases outside gene matches: 4. For the CDR3, the DNA is TGTGCTGCGTGGGATCATAAGAAACTCTTT. Amino acids: CAAWDHKKLF.

By its share, this clone is medium-sized (0.01 to 0.1%). The chain joins TRGV10 to TRGJ1 or TRGJ2. The J gene was missing in TCRdb and was found by matching the end of the DNA to germline. TRGV10 is an ORF, with its function uncertain. After removal of 8 bases from V and 5 bases from J, the junction contained 13 bases not matched to a gene. This CDR3 is 14 amino acids long. The CDR3 is CAAWEVPGDYKKLF. The DNA of the CDR3 is TGTGCTGCGTGGGAGGTCCCAGGGGATTATAAGAAACTCTTT.

The J gene is uncalled and the V gene is TRGV9. The CDR3 runs to 10 residues. Germline values: CDR1 GITISATS, CDR2 ISYDGTV (reference sequence). The CDR3 spells CALWDRGCVF. For the CDR3, the DNA is TGTGCCTTGTGGGACCGGGGGTGCGTCTTT.

This clone is labeled medium-sized (0.01 to 0.1%). The chain employs TRGV2 and TRGJ1 or TRGJ2. The J gene, left out of TCRdb, was set here by checking the DNA against germline. CDR3 length: 13 residues. V was pared by 1 base and J by 8 bases, with 8 bases of the junction left unmatched. CDR1 and CDR2 (germline): EGSNGY, YDSYNSKV. In DNA form, the CDR3 reads TGTGCCACCTGGGACGGCTGTTACGATAAGAAACTCTTT. Residues: CATWDGCYDKKLF.

This chain joins TRGV9 and TRGJ1 or TRGJ2. Here the J gene was assigned by germline matching of the DNA, as TCRdb has none. Trimming removed 6 bases from V and 0 bases from J; junction bases left unmatched: 14. The germline gives CDR1 GITISATS, CDR2 ISYDGTV (reference sequence). The CDR3 length is 16 residues. The CDR3 protein is CALWKDQLSNYYKKLF. CDR3 nucleotides: TGTGCCTTGTGGAAAGATCAGCTCTCGAATTATTATAAGAAACTCTTT.

By proportion, this clone is medium-sized. This rearrangement joins TRGV2 to TRGJP2. The J gene, missing from TCRdb, was assigned here through DNA to germline matching. Unmatched junction bases numbered 18, after V lost 0 bases and J lost 5 bases. This CDR3 contains 19 residues. Germline V lookup: CDR1 EGSNGY, CDR2 YDSYNSKV. This CDR3 is CATWDGRRDLRLSDWIKTF. The CDR3 DNA follows: TGTGCCACCTGGGACGGGAGGCGGGATTTGAGGTTGAGTGATTGGATCAAGACGTTT.

In its sample, this clone ranks as medium-sized. The limits of the CDR3 on the DNA are not certain, so only TCRdb's listed CDR3 is given. For the V gene the call is TRGV11; the J gene has no call. TRGV11 is assigned to the ORF class and has an uncertain function. The CDR3 is 19 residues long, counting both termini. Here the CDR3 reads CTTVPAGLGRVSRYYKKLF.

This clone was counted only a few times. The chain combines TRGV8 with TRGJ1 or TRGJ2. TCRdb gives no J gene; it was assigned here by matching the DNA to germline. CDR1 VENAVY and CDR2 YDSYNSRV come from the germline V gene. With 1 base clipped from V and 5 bases from J, the junction kept 5 bases outside the gene matches. The CDR3 has 13 amino acids. CDR3 loop: CATWDSWNYKKLF. The DNA for the CDR3 is TGTGCCACCTGGGATAGTTGGAATTATAAGAAACTCTTT.